This T cell receptor (beta chain) originates from a study of CD8+CD57+ T cells in acquired aplastic anemia (dated by TCRdb to the late 2010s). Looking at the study overall: On average, sorted CD4+ and CD8+ cells yielded 3.2 ug of extracted DNA, with a range of roughly 0.18 to 30 ug. CD8+CD57+ expansion was defined as frequency above the mean frequency observed in healthy subjects. Paper-wide results and their limitations: Patients and healthy controls showed no significant difference in CD8+ Simpson's diversity (P=0.060). Around 27 CD8+ CDR3 sequences were shared between patients and controls but appeared highly expressed in patients and within their immunodominant clones.

This clonotype was counted only a few times. The antigen it recognizes is unknown. Base quality data are lacking; no much larger clone is found one base away. The patients picked for sequencing were ones in whom flow cytometry had shown an expansion of CD8+CD57+ cells. All patients had severe acquired aplastic anemia diagnosed by International Study of Aplastic Anemia and Agranulocytosis and Camitta criteria. No patient had received any therapy when blood was sampled. In the study, sorted CD4+ and CD8+ blood T cells from patients with severe aplastic anemia and from healthy subjects underwent deep sequencing of TCR repertoires. In the USA, patient enrollment took place under clinicaltrials.gov protocols 00001620, 01623167, 00001397, 00071045, 00081523 and 00961064. Ficoll-Paque density gradient centrifugation was used to isolate peripheral blood mononuclear cells. Before DNA was extracted, CD4+ and CD8+ T cells were sorted using either FACS or magnetic beads.

TCR beta VDJ combination and CDR3 sequence profiling used genomic DNA as the template. TCR repertoire sequencing was run on an Illumina HiSeq 2000. Processing in the source paper ran as follows. TRBV/TRBJ rearrangement plots, CDR3 size and DJ length profiles, and Simpson's diversity index were used to evaluate the repertoires. The immunodominant clone was defined as the most abundant DNA sequence in deep sequencing data. CDR3 amino acid sequences were screened for sharing across subjects and compared with published repertoires and the VDJdb database. In-frame beta chains were kept once TCRdb had trimmed the public reads at Q25 with fastp and called clones with MiXCR. Each entry is one CDR3 protein sequence, shown with its most common DNA and genes. The V and J calls were not made by the authors but by TCRdb's processing. This sample holds 150,000 or so distinct CDR3 sequences; roughly 49% were observed only once. The top ten clones comprise approximately 12% of the sample.

The CDR3, from cysteine to phenylalanine, totals 14 residues. The only DNA kept is the CDR3, 42 bases in frame from the first base. Looking up the germline V gene yields CDR1 SQVTM and CDR2 ANQGSEA. The germline ends are 9 bases apart after V is trimmed by 2 bases and J by 0 bases. The sequenced material came from sorted CD4+, CD8+, or CD8+CD57+ T cells (not recorded which) from PBMCs. This chain joins TRBV29-1 to TRBJ2-3; the D call is tentative, TRBD1 or TRBD2, as each matches 5 bases. The sequence derives from a human donor with aplastic anemia. The CDR3 region reads CSVESGPSTDTQYF. The DNA is TGCAGCGTTGAATCGGGGCCTAGCACAGATACGCAGTATTTT.